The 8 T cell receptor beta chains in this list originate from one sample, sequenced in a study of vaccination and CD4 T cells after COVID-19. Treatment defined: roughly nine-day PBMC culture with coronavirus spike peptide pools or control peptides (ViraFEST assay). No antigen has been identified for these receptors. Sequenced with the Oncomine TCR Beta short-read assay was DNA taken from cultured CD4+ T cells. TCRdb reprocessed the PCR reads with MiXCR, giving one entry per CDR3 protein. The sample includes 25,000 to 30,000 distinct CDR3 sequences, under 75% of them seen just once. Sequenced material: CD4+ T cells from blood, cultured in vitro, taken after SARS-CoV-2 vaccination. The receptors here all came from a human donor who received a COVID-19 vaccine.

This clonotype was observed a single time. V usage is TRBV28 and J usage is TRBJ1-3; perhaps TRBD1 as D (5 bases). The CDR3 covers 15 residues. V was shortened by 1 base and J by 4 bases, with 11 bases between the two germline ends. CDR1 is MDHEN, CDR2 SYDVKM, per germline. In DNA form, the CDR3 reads TGTGCCAGCAGTTTATCTCCAGGGACGGGAAACACCATATATTTT. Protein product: CASSLSPGTGNTIYF.

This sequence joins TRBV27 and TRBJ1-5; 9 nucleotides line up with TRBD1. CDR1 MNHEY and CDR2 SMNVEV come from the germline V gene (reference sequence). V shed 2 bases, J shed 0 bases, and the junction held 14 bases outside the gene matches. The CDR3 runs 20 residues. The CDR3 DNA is TGTGCCAGCAGTTTACCTCACGGGACAGGGATAGGGTATAGCAATCAGCCCCAGCATTTT. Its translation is CASSLPHGTGIGYSNQPQHF.

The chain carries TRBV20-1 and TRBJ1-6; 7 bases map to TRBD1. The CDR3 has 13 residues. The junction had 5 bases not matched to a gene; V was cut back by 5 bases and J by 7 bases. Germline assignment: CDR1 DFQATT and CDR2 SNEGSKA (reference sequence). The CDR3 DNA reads TGCAGTGCTCGGACAGGTTCGAATTCACCCCTCCACTTT. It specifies CSARTGSNSPLHF.

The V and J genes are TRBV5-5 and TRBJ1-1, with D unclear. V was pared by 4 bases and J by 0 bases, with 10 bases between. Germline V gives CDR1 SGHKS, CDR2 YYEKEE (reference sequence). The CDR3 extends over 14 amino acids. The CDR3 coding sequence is TGTGCCAGCAGCGCGGCGGATATGAACACTGAAGCTTTCTTT. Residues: CASSAADMNTEAFF.

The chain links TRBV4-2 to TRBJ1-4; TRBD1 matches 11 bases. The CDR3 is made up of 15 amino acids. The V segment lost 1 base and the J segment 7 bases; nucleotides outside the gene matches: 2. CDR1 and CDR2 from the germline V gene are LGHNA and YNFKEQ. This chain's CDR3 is CASSQGTGGLEKLFF. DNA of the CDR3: TGTGCCAGCAGCCAAGGGACAGGGGGCCTTGAAAAACTGTTTTTT.

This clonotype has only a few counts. The CDR3 reads CASSLGENIQYF. In DNA form, the CDR3 reads TGCGCCAGCAGCTTAGGAGAAAACATTCAGTACTTC. J is TRBJ2-4 and V is TRBV5-1; D unresolved. Per the germline V gene, CDR1 is SGHRS and CDR2 is YFSETQ. Deletions cut 2 bases from V and 5 bases from J, with 5 bases between. The CDR3 has 12 amino acids.

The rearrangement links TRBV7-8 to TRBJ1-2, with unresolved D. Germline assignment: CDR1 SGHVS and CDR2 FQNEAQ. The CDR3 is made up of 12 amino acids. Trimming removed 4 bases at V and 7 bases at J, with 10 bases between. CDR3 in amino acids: CASSSDLGGYTF. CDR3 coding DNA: TGTGCCAGCAGCTCAGACCTGGGTGGCTACACCTTC.

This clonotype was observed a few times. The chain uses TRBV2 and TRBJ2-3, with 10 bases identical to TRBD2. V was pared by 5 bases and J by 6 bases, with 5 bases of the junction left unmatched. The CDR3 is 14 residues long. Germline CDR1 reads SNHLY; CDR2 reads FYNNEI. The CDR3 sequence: CASSSSGGRDTQYF. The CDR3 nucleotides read TGTGCCAGCAGTTCTAGCGGGGGTAGGGATACGCAGTATTTT. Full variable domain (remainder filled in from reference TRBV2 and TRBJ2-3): EPEVTQTPSHQVTQMGQEVILRCVPISNHLYFYWYRQILGQKVEFLVSFYNNEISEKSEIFDDQFSVERPDGSNFTLKIRSTKLEDSAMYFCASSSSGGRDTQYFGPGTRLTVL.